A single sample is the source of the 8 T cell receptor beta chains below, sequenced in a study of radiotherapy plus CTLA-4 blockade in lung cancer. Produced via immunoSEQ multiplex PCR; TCRdb's table is partial and in-frame only. The table records about 64,000 clones, around three quarters of them present only once. This specimen consisted of peripheral blood, obtained from a patient treated with radiotherapy plus ipilimumab. The receptors stem from a human donor with non-small cell lung cancer whose response to radiotherapy plus ipilimumab could not be evaluated.

The chain carries TRBV15 and TRBJ2-2; tentatively, D is TRBD2 (5 bases). CDR1 is LNHNV and CDR2 is YYDKDF in the germline V gene (reference sequence). CDR3 length: 17 amino acids. V lost 1 base and J lost 6, with 18 bases in between. For the CDR3, the DNA is TGTGCCACCAGCAGAGGAGGGTATAGGGAACCTGCCGGGGAGCTGTTTTTT. This gives the protein CATSRGGYREPAGELFF.

The chain couples TRBV27 to TRBJ2-6, with D possibly being TRBD1 (5 bases). CDR3 length: 20 amino acids. V was clipped by 2 bases and J by 0 bases, with 20 bases between them. Germline CDR1 MNHEY, CDR2 SMNVEV (reference sequence). As DNA, the CDR3 is TGTGCCAGCAGTTTAAAACCGCCGACAGCCCATTACTCTGGGGCCAACGTCCTGACTTTC. This gives the protein CASSLKPPTAHYSGANVLTF.

The chain recombines TRBV30 with TRBJ2-5, with 9 bases matching TRBD1. Near its end, the DNA agrees better with TRBJ2-7, so the J call may be wrong. Looked up from germline, CDR1 is GTSNPN and CDR2 is SVGIG (reference sequence). This CDR3 contains 16 residues. As DNA, the CDR3 is TGTGCCTGGAGTGTCCTACCCGGGACAGGGCTCTACGAGCAGTACTTC. Protein sequence: CAWSVLPGTGLYEQYF.

V gene TRBV27 combines with J gene TRBJ2-1, with 12 nucleotides matching TRBD2. CDR1 is MNHEY, CDR2 SMNVEV, per germline (reference sequence). V dropped 0 bases and J dropped 7; count of bases not matched to a gene: 1. The CDR3 contains 15 residues. For the CDR3, the DNA is TGTGCCAGCAGTTTATCGGGGACTAGCGGGAATGAGCAGTTCTTC. Protein: CASSLSGTSGNEQFF.

The chain combines TRBV10-2 with TRBJ2-5; TRBD2 matches at 8 bases. J gave up 5 bases and V 3 bases, and 5 bases lay outside the gene matches. There are 14 residues in the CDR3. Germline V CDR1 and CDR2: WSHSY, SAAADI. The CDR3 loop is CASSEAGAFETQYF. CDR3 nucleotide sequence: TGCGCCAGCAGTGAAGCGGGAGCATTTGAGACCCAGTACTTC.

The CDR3 protein is CASSLSYRGSGGYTF. CDR3 nucleotides: TGTGCCAGCAGCTTATCGTACAGGGGCTCGGGAGGCTACACCTTC. V is TRBV7-9 and J is TRBJ1-2, with TRBD1 matching over 7 bases. The germline CDR1 and CDR2 sequences are SEHNR and FQNEAQ (reference sequence). The J segment lost 8 bases and the V segment lost 2 bases, leaving 11 bases of the junction unmatched. This CDR3 is 15 amino acids long.

This clone was seen only once. The chain links TRBV2 to TRBJ2-1; D not certain. This CDR3 contains 13 residues. V was shortened by 1 base and J by 6 bases, with 7 bases between the two germline ends. CDR1 SNHLY and CDR2 FYNNEI come from the germline V gene. In DNA, the CDR3 is TGTGCCAGCAGTGAAGTCCAGTTCAATGAGCAGTTCTTC. Translation gives CASSEVQFNEQFF.

The table lists this clone with a count of one. The V gene is TRBV4-3, the J gene TRBJ2-5, with D possibly matching TRBD1 (5 bases). Germline V gives CDR1 LGHNA, CDR2 YSLEER. Deletions cut 0 bases from V and 1 base from J, with 12 bases between. The length of the CDR3 is 16 residues. The CDR3 reads CASSQDPQGPQETQYF. CDR3 DNA: TGCGCCAGCAGCCAAGATCCCCAGGGTCCCCAAGAGACCCAGTACTTC.